This TCR beta chain was sequenced in a study of blood T cell repertoires in COVID-19 (dated by TCRdb to 2019 to 2021). For the study in its entirety: Collaborator samples came from the United States, Italy and Spain and covered acute and convalescent phases of COVID-19. The samples were drawn from the first 160 participants of the ongoing ImmuneRACE study and from 1,200 or so subjects provided by 6 global collaborators. The repertoires were made available in a free public database intended to serve as a resource for research on the immune response to SARS-CoV-2. The material from the prospective study consisted of cDNA or gDNA derived from T cells, B-cell-depleted T cells, or PBMCs. Deeply sampled blood TCRbeta repertoires from subjects exposed to, actively infected with, or recovered from COVID-19 were included in the dataset. The sample metadata nearly always contained a de-identified subject ID, COVID-19 status, age in years and sex. Where available, HLA class I and class II types were obtained from metadata supplied by the sample provider rather than from assay-based typing.

As to this clone: The clone's antigen remains unknown. The sample holds no much larger clone one base away, and base qualities are not on file.

Trimming removed 10 bases from V and 6 bases from J; the gene matches leave 8 bases unexplained. From the cysteine through the phenylalanine, the CDR3 covers 13 amino acids. CDR3 DNA only is kept here, 39 bases in frame from base 1. CDR1 LNHDA and CDR2 SQIVND were looked up in the germline V gene (reference sequence). The immunoSEQ Assay, a bias-controlled multiplex PCR, was used to amplify TCRbeta CDR3 regions from genomic DNA. The original pipeline was this. The number of nucleated cells in each sample was estimated from the amplification of reference gene primers within the assay. To quantify the absolute abundance of each unique TCRbeta CDR3 rearrangement, sequence reads were collapsed and filtered. For each sample, productive Simpson clonality was calculated by taking the square root of Simpson's diversity index across productive rearrangements. TCRdb provides this immuneACCESS table in a form limited to in-frame rearrangements. Some clones are lacking; in checked studies, under half of them reflect an unresolved V gene, and why the rest are absent is not known. The D gene and trimming were derived from the DNA, and the V and J assignments and clone size from that table. This sample holds approximately 30,000 clones; around 84% were observed only once. The leading ten clones occupy approximately 15% of the sample.

Beyond this particular receptor, the publication reports: How much clinical and demographic metadata was included differed by source and by participant, and the metadata was provided uncurated.

Whole blood was collected in K2EDTA tubes by collaborating institutions according to the institutions' own protocols. For TCRbeta analysis, collaborators shipped samples in one of three forms: frozen whole blood, isolated PBMCs, or DNA extracted from either of those sample types. The specimen sequenced was peripheral blood. Recombination linked TRBV19 to TRBJ1-5; 8 bases in the middle match TRBD1. This TCR derives from a human donor with acute or convalescent COVID-19. The donor label of this sample is uncertain. The sequence in DNA is TGTGCCACCGGACAGGGCGGCACTCAGCCCCAGCATTTT. This encodes CATGQGGTQPQHF.